The 4 T cell receptor beta chains in this list originate from one sample, sequenced in a study of blood T cell repertoires in COVID-19. Using immunoSEQ multiplex PCR, the repertoire was profiled, and TCRdb retains in-frame clones only, with some absent. Of about 24,000 clones listed, about 90% were seen once; the top ten hold around 30%. The material sequenced was peripheral blood. These receptors were collected from a man aged 65 to 79 with active COVID-19.

The CDR3: CASSIGGGSTDTQYF. The CDR3 DNA reads as TGTGCCAGTAGTATAGGCGGGGGCAGCACAGATACGCAGTATTTT. V gene TRBV19 combines with J gene TRBJ2-3; a weak D match, TRBD2 (7 bases). The CDR3 is 15 residues long. Germline V gene lookup returns CDR1 LNHDA and CDR2 SQIVND (reference sequence). V lost 1 base and J 0 bases, leaving 8 bases between the germline ends.

This clone was recorded once. The CDR3 DNA is TGCGCCAGCAGCTTGGGGTCCAGTACAGATACGCAGTATTTT. Its translation is CASSLGSSTDTQYF. This chain links TRBV5-1 with TRBJ2-3; D not resolved. V was trimmed by 0 bases and J by 3 bases, leaving 8 bases between them. Germline loops: CDR1 SGHRS, CDR2 YFSETQ. The CDR3 consists of 14 residues. Full variable domain (missing parts from reference TRBV5-1 and TRBJ2-3): KAGVTQTPRYLIKTRGQQVTLSCSPISGHRSVSWYQQTPGQGLQFLFEYFSETQRNKGNFPGRFSGRQFSNSRSEMNVSTLELGDSALYLCASSLGSSTDTQYFGPGTRLTVL.

As DNA, the CDR3 is TGTGCCAGCAGTCCGGGACAGTACACTGAAGCTTTCTTT. This encodes CASSPGQYTEAFF. The chain is built from TRBV12-3 or TRBV12-4 and TRBJ1-1; 7 bases agree with TRBD1. V shed 5 bases, J shed 3 bases, and the junction held 3 bases outside the gene matches. CDR3 length equals 13 residues.

The rearrangement uses TRBV7-8 and TRBJ2-2; 7 bases are shared with TRBD2. The CDR3 covers 13 residues. The V gene's germline CDR1 is SGHVS and CDR2 FQNEAQ. Trimming at V came to 5 bases and at J to 7 bases, leaving 4 bases not matched to a gene. The CDR3 nucleotides are TGTGCCAGCAGCCCCGGGGGGTACGGGGAGCTGTTTTTT. It yields the protein CASSPGGYGELFF.